This is a list of T cell receptor beta chains from one sample in a study of Japanese encephalitis immunity and Zika vaccine responses. MiXCR, applied by TCRdb to the 5' RACE reads, yields one record per CDR3 protein. This table holds over 250 distinct CDR3 sequences, about 3.9% found once. Material: antigen-activated CD8+ T cells from blood, cultured, obtained during a Zika inactivated vaccine study. The receptor source for this set is an adult woman who received an inactivated Zika virus vaccine. Each CDR3 is given without its conserved first and last residue.

cdr3_aa: SVEQGNTIY
v_call: TRBV29-1
j_call: TRBJ1-3

cdr3_aa: ASSIPGTEAF
v_call: TRBV19
j_call: TRBJ1-1

cdr3_aa: ASSQDTGGALETQY
v_call: TRBV4-1
j_call: TRBJ2-5

cdr3_aa: ASSDSPGTGADTQY
v_call: TRBV6-4
j_call: TRBJ2-3

cdr3_aa: SAVVPGDHNSYNEQF
v_call: TRBV29-1
j_call: TRBJ2-1

cdr3_aa: ASSQGLAGGPSDTQY
v_call: TRBV4-1
j_call: TRBJ2-3

cdr3_aa: ASSQETELPSTEAF
v_call: TRBV3-1
j_call: TRBJ1-1

cdr3_aa: ASSDGPTDTQY
v_call: TRBV6-4
j_call: TRBJ2-3

cdr3_aa: SASGGSEYEQY
v_call: TRBV20-1
j_call: TRBJ2-7

cdr3_aa: SARGTSGIYEQY
v_call: TRBV20-1
j_call: TRBJ2-7

cdr3_aa: ASSEGKGSAGNTIY
v_call: TRBV2
j_call: TRBJ1-3

cdr3_aa: ASSLGTEPQH
v_call: TRBV7-9
j_call: TRBJ1-5

cdr3_aa: ASRPGLGAYEQY
v_call: TRBV6-5
j_call: TRBJ2-7

cdr3_aa: ASSPIYRDLPRDNEQF
v_call: TRBV6-5
j_call: TRBJ2-1

cdr3_aa: ASSWELAGGAMDTQY
v_call: TRBV5-1
j_call: TRBJ2-3

cdr3_aa: ASSVTGGSYNEQF
v_call: TRBV9
j_call: TRBJ2-1

cdr3_aa: ASSQVWGETQY
v_call: TRBV4-3
j_call: TRBJ2-5

cdr3_aa: ASSPRPDTNYEQY
v_call: TRBV28
j_call: TRBJ2-7

cdr3_aa: SARRLAGEAETQY
v_call: TRBV20-1
j_call: TRBJ2-5